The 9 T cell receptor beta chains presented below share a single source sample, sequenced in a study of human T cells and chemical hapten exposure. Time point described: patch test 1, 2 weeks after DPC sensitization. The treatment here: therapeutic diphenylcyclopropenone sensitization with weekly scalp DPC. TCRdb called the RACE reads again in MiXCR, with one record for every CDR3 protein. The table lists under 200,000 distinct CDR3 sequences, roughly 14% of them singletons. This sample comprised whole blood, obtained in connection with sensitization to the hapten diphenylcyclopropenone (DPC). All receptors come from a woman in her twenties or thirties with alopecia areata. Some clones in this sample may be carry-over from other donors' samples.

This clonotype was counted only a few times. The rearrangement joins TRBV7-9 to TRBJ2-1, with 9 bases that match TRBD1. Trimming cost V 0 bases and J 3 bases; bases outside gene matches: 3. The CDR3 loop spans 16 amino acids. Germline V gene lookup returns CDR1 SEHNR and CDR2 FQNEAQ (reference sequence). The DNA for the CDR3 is TGTGCCAGCAGCTTAGCCGGGACAGGGTACTACAATGAGCAGTTCTTC. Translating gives CASSLAGTGYYNEQFF.

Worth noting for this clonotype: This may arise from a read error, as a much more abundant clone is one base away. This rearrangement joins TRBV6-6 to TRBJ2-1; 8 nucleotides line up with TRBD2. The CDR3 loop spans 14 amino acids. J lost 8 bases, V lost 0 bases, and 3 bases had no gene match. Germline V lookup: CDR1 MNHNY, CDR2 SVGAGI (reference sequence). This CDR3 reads CASSYSWREDEQFF. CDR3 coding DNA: TGTGCCAGCAGTTACTCTTGGCGGGAGGATGAGCAGTTCTTC.

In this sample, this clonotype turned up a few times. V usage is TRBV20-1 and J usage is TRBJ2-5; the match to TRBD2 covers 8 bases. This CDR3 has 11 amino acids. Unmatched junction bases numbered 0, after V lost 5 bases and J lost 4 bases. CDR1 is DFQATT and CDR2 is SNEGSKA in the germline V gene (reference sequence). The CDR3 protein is CSARGGETQYF. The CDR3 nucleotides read TGCAGTGCTCGGGGGGGAGAGACCCAGTACTTC.

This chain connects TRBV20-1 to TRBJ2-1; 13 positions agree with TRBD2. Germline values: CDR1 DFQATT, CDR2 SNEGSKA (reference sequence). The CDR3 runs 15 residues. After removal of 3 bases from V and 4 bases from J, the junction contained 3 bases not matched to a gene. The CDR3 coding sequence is TGCAGTGCTAGGAGGGGACTAGCGGGGTACAATGAGCAGTTCTTC. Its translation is CSARRGLAGYNEQFF.

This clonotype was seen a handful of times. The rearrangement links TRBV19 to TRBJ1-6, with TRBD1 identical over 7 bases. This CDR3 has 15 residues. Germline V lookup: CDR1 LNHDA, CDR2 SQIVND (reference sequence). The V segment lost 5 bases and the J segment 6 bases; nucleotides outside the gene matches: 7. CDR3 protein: CASSPSGQANSPLHF. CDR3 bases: TGTGCCAGTAGTCCCTCCGGACAGGCTAATTCACCCCTCCACTTT.

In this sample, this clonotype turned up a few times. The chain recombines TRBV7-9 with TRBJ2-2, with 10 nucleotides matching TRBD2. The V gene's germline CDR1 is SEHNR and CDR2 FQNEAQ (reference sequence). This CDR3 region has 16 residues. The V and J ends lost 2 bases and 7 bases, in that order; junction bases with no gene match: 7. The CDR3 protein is CASSLKLAGESGELFF. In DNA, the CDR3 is TGTGCCAGCAGCTTAAAGCTAGCGGGAGAGAGCGGGGAGCTGTTTTTT.

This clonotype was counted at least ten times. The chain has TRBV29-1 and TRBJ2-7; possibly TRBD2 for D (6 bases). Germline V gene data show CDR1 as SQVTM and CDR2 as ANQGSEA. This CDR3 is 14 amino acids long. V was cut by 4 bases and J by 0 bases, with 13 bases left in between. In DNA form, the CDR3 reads TGCAGCGTTGGAGTCGGGGGAAGCTCCTACGAGCAGTACTTC. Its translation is CSVGVGGSSYEQYF.

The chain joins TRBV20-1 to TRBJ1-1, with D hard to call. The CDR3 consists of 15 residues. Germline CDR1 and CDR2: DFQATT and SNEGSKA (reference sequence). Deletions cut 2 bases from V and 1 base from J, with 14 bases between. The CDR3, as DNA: TGCAGTGCTAGACCAACGGAAAGGAAGAACACTGAAGCTTTCTTT. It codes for CSARPTERKNTEAFF.

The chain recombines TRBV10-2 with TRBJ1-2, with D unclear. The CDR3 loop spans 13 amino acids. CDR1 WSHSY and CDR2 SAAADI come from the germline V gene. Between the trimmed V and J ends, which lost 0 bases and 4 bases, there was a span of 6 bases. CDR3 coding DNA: TGCGCCAGCAGTGAGTCGAGAGTCTATGGCTACACCTTC. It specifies CASSESRVYGYTF.